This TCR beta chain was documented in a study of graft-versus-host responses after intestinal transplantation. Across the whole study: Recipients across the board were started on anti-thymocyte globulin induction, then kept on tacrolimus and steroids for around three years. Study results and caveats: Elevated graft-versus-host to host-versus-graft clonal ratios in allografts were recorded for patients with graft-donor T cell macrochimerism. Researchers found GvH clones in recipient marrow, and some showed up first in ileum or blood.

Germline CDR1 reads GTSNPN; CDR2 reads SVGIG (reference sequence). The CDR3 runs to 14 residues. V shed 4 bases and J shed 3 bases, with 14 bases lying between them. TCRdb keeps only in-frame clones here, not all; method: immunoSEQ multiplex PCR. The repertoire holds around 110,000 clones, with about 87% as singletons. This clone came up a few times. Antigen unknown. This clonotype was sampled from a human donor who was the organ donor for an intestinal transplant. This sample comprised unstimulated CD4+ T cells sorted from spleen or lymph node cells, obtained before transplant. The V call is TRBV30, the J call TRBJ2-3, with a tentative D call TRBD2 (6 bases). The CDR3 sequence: CAWTSGVGTDTQYF. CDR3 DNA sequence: TGTGCCTGGACATCGGGAGTAGGAACAGATACGCAGTATTTT.